The sequence of this T cell receptor (beta chain) was determined in a study of blood T cell repertoires in COVID-19. Across the whole study: From the United States, Italy and Spain came samples of acute and convalescent COVID-19. T cells, B-cell-depleted T cells, or PBMCs provided the cDNA or gDNA that served as material.

The ends lost 5 bases at V and 1 base at J; junction bases unmatched: 6. Germline CDR1 LGHNT, CDR2 FRNRAP. The CDR3 is 17 amino acids. Categorization into cohorts depended on clinical history that participants reported. Per the original data handling: Estimates of nucleated cell counts were drawn from the amplification of reference gene primers. Profiling relied on immunoSEQ multiplex PCR, and the TCRdb table lists in-frame clones only, not all of them. Clone size and V and J calls were adopted from that table, with D and trimming inferred from the DNA. The sample lists about 480,000 clones, 70% to 90% occurring once.

Input material: PBMCs or T cells enriched from blood (not recorded which). This receptor was identified in a woman younger than 35 with acute COVID-19. The V and J genes are TRBV12-5 and TRBJ2-3; 13 nucleotides agree with TRBD2. The CDR3 nucleotides read TGTGCTAGTGGTACCCGACTAGCGGGGGGTCGCACAGATACGCAGTATTTT. As protein: CASGTRLAGGRTDTQYF.